The 24 T cell receptor beta chains in this list originate from one sample, sequenced in a study of cytomegalovirus exposure and HLA in healthy donors. The study ran its PCR with 60 Vbeta and 13 Jbeta primers. Here immunoSEQ multiplex PCR was the method, and the copy in TCRdb shows in-frame clones only, minus some. Found here are 98,000 or so clones, more than 60% of them singletons; the top ten hold roughly 8%. Sequencing was performed on PBMCs. The receptors originated from a human donor in good health.

CDR3 coding DNA: TGCAGCGTTCGGGACACCAGCACCGGGGAGCTGTTTTTT. Translating gives CSVRDTSTGELFF. This rearrangement joins TRBV29-1 to TRBJ2-2; possible D gene TRBD1, 6 bases. Germline V gene data show CDR1 as SQVTM and CDR2 as ANQGSEA. The V and J ends lost 5 bases and 4 bases respectively, with 11 bases between them. CDR3 length equals 13 residues.

This clone was recorded a few times. The gene calls are TRBV7-9 and TRBJ1-1, with 8 bases that match TRBD1. This CDR3 contains 14 residues. CDR1 is SEHNR and CDR2 is FQNEAQ in the germline V gene (reference sequence). The ends lost 2 bases at V and 8 bases at J; junction bases unmatched: 7. CDR3 in DNA: TGTGCCAGCAGCTTAACACAGGGGGTTCGGGAAGCTTTCTTT. Amino acids: CASSLTQGVREAFF.

This clone has only a few counts. The chain is built from TRBV14 and TRBJ1-2; D perhaps matches TRBD1 (5 bases). The CDR3 has 14 residues. Germline assignment: CDR1 SGHDN and CDR2 FVKESK. The V end lost 1 base, the J end lost 8 bases, and 14 bases lay between the germline ends. The CDR3 DNA follows: TGTGCCAGCAGCCAAGTGGGGGGACCTGCAGGCTACACCTTC. This gives the protein CASSQVGGPAGYTF.

J is TRBJ1-5 and V is TRBV19; D is possibly TRBD1 (6 bases). Deletions cut 9 bases from V and 6 bases from J, with 15 bases between. The CDR3 spans 13 residues. Germline V gene sequence: CDR1 LNHDA, CDR2 SQIVND (reference sequence). CDR3 nucleotides: TGTGCCAGCTCCTCCGGGACAACTCAGCCCCAGCATTTT. Translated, it gives CASSSGTTQPQHF.

The chain carries TRBV18 and TRBJ2-5, with 9 bases matching TRBD2. Germline trimming cut 2 bases from V and 6 bases from J; bases unmatched to any gene: 7. This CDR3 has 15 amino acids. CDR1 is KGHSH, CDR2 LQKENI, per germline. The CDR3 nucleotides read TGTGCCAGCTCACCATCCAGCGGGGGGTTGAAGACCCAGTACTTC. Protein sequence: CASSPSSGGLKTQYF.

The rearrangement joins TRBV27 to TRBJ2-7, with TRBD1 matching over 10 bases. Germline values: CDR1 MNHEY, CDR2 SMNVEV (reference sequence). J was trimmed by 2 bases and V by 5 bases; bases with no gene match: 9. The CDR3 loop spans 16 amino acids. The CDR3 region has the DNA TGTGCCAGCAGTGTGACAGGGGGCTCAAGTACCTACGAGCAGTACTTC. It yields the protein CASSVTGGSSTYEQYF.

J is TRBJ1-1 and V is TRBV5-5; 7 positions match TRBD1. The CDR3 length is 15 residues. The trim removed 2 bases at V and 0 bases at J, leaving 4 bases unmatched. Germline-derived CDR1 and CDR2 are SGHKS and YYEKEE (reference sequence). CDR3 protein: CASSFGTDMNTEAFF. The DNA for the CDR3 is TGTGCCAGCAGCTTTGGGACAGACATGAACACTGAAGCTTTCTTT.

The chain joins TRBV7-9 to TRBJ1-4, with TRBD1 identical over 9 bases. Unmatched junction bases numbered 5, after V lost 4 bases and J lost 8 bases. Germline lookup yields CDR1 SEHNR and CDR2 FQNEAQ (reference sequence). The CDR3 has 14 residues. The CDR3 DNA sequence: TGTGCCAGCAGCTGGACAGGGGCGAAAGAAAAACTGTTTTTT. Translation: CASSWTGAKEKLFF.

The chain joins TRBV5-8 to TRBJ1-2; TRBD1 matches 7 bases. The CDR3 spans 16 residues. After removal of 3 bases from V and 3 bases from J, the junction contained 11 bases not matched to a gene. CDR1 and CDR2 (germline): SGHTS, YDEGEE. In DNA form, the CDR3 reads TGTGCCAGCAGCTCCGGGACAGCGAAAGTCCACTATGGCTACACCTTC. Amino acids: CASSSGTAKVHYGYTF.

This clone was found a few times. The chain is built from TRBV6-5 and TRBJ1-2, with TRBD1 matching over 9 bases. The J segment lost 8 bases and the V segment lost 6 bases, leaving 4 bases of the junction unmatched. Germline CDR1 MNHEY, CDR2 SVGAGI. The CDR3 totals 12 residues. CDR3 DNA sequence: TGTGCCAGCAGACAGGGGGCTGTAGGCTACACCTTC. This codes for CASRQGAVGYTF.

In its sample, this clone was seen a few times. V and J are TRBV6-5 and TRBJ2-5; possible D gene TRBD1, 5 bases. Germline V gene lookup returns CDR1 MNHEY and CDR2 SVGAGI. Trimming shortened V by 2 bases and J by 5 bases, and 18 bases separated the two germline ends. This CDR3 spans 16 amino acids. DNA for the CDR3: TGTGCCAGCAGTTACCAGGGCAACCCGGGTGTTGAGACCCAGTACTTC. It specifies CASSYQGNPGVETQYF.

The rearrangement joins TRBV7-2 to TRBJ1-4, with 8 bases lining up with TRBD1. V lost 4 bases to trimming and J lost 7 bases; unmatched junction nucleotides: 8. This CDR3 region has 15 residues. Germline CDR1 SGHTA, CDR2 FQGNSA. The CDR3 DNA is TGTGCCAGCAGCTCACCTGGACAGGGTGGTGAAAAACTGTTTTTT. Translated: CASSSPGQGGEKLFF.

The chain employs TRBV5-4 and TRBJ1-5; no clear D. Trimming cost V 4 bases and J 7 bases, with 18 bases left between them. Germline V gene sequence: CDR1 SGHNT, CDR2 YYREEE (reference sequence). This CDR3 is built from 15 residues. In DNA, the CDR3 is TGTGCCAGCAGCCTTGGCCCGGAGGCAAGGCAGCCCCAGCATTTT. The encoded protein is CASSLGPEARQPQHF.

The V call is TRBV9, the J call TRBJ2-1; TRBD2 might be the D (6 bases). Germline CDR1 SGDLS, CDR2 YYNGEE. Trimming removed 4 bases from V and 6 bases from J, with 17 bases in between. The CDR3 sequence is 15 residues long. The CDR3 protein is CASSPRGSGGNEQFF. The CDR3 bases are TGTGCCAGCAGCCCCCGGGGGTCCGGGGGCAATGAGCAGTTCTTC.

The rearrangement links TRBV6-1 to TRBJ1-2; 10 positions agree with TRBD1. Per germline, CDR1 MNHNS and CDR2 SASEGT. CDR3 length: 15 residues. Trimming removed 6 bases from V and 3 bases from J; junction bases left unmatched: 7. The CDR3 sequence: CASRIGTGDHYGYTF. The CDR3 DNA follows: TGTGCCAGCAGGATCGGGACAGGGGATCACTATGGCTACACCTTC.

This chain uses TRBV27 with TRBJ1-2; D not resolved. This CDR3 region has 13 residues. Trimming removed 8 bases from V and 0 bases from J, with 10 bases in between. Germline V gene sequence: CDR1 MNHEY, CDR2 SMNVEV (reference sequence). The CDR3 DNA reads as TGTGCCAGCGGGCTATCAACTAACTATGGCTACACCTTC. The encoded protein is CASGLSTNYGYTF.

This clone has only a few counts. The chain uses TRBV6-4 and TRBJ2-3, with TRBD2 as a possible D gene (5 bases). There are 15 residues in the CDR3. The ends were cut back, 2 bases at V and 1 base at J, with 10 bases in the middle. Germline lookup yields CDR1 MRHNA and CDR2 SNTAGT. The CDR3 here is CASSDGNGGTDTQYF. CDR3 in DNA: TGTGCCAGCAGTGACGGAAACGGGGGCACAGATACGCAGTATTTT.

This sequence joins TRBV19 and TRBJ1-2; D is ambiguous. The CDR3 loop spans 13 amino acids. The germline V gene has CDR1 LNHDA and CDR2 SQIVND (reference sequence). Trimming stripped 6 bases from V and 4 bases from J, with 12 bases between. The CDR3 DNA follows: TGTGCCAGTAGCGTCGCCGGGTCCTATGGCTACACCTTC. Protein: CASSVAGSYGYTF.

J is TRBJ2-3 and V is TRBV10-1, with a weak D call TRBD2 (6 bases). CDR3 length equals 16 residues. V lost 3 bases to trimming and J lost 1 base, with 14 bases between them. The germline V gene has CDR1 WNHNN and CDR2 SYGVQD (reference sequence). The CDR3: CASSEHRGMGTDTQYF. The CDR3, as DNA: TGCGCCAGCAGTGAACATCGGGGGATGGGCACAGATACGCAGTATTTT.

This chain joins TRBV7-8 and TRBJ2-4; TRBD2 matches 8 bases. Germline lookup yields CDR1 SGHVS and CDR2 FQNEAQ. The CDR3 length is 16 residues. Losses at the gene ends were 5 bases for V and 0 bases for J; bases not matched to a gene: 6. The CDR3 DNA sequence: TGTGCCAGCAGCCCCGCGGGGGGCCTAGCCAAAAACATTCAGTACTTC. Amino acid sequence: CASSPAGGLAKNIQYF.

J is TRBJ2-2 and V is TRBV5-4; 11 bases are a match to TRBD1. This CDR3 region has 16 residues. Germline V gene sequence: CDR1 SGHNT, CDR2 YYREEE (reference sequence). The trim removed 4 bases at V and 5 bases at J, leaving 7 bases unmatched. The CDR3 sequence: CASSRPGQGVTGELFF. The CDR3 DNA reads as TGTGCCAGCAGCAGACCGGGACAGGGGGTGACCGGGGAGCTGTTTTTT.

The J gene is TRBJ2-7, the V gene TRBV5-1, with TRBD1 as a possible D gene (5 bases). Germline CDR1 is SGHRS and CDR2 is YFSETQ. There are 14 residues in the CDR3. V lost 1 base, J lost 3 bases, and 11 bases lay in between. CDR3 nucleotide sequence: TGCGCCAGCAGCTTGAAGTCGCAGGGCTACGAGCAGTACTTC. Protein product: CASSLKSQGYEQYF.

The chain combines TRBV6-1 with TRBJ2-5, with D perhaps TRBD2 (5 bases). The CDR3 covers 14 residues. The germline CDR1 and CDR2 sequences are MNHNS and SASEGT. V was shortened by 3 bases and J by 4 bases, with 12 bases between the two germline ends. CDR3 loop: CASSDSGSPETQYF. The DNA of the CDR3 is TGTGCCAGCAGTGATTCGGGGTCCCCAGAGACCCAGTACTTC.

This chain's CDR3 is CASSSLGTGGRNTIYF. CDR3 bases: TGTGCCAGCAGTTCGCTCGGGACAGGAGGCAGAAACACCATATATTTT. The chain employs TRBV27 and TRBJ1-3; 8 bases line up with TRBD1. CDR3 length equals 16 residues. J was trimmed by 5 bases and V by 4 bases; bases with no gene match: 10. Germline loops: CDR1 MNHEY, CDR2 SMNVEV (reference sequence).